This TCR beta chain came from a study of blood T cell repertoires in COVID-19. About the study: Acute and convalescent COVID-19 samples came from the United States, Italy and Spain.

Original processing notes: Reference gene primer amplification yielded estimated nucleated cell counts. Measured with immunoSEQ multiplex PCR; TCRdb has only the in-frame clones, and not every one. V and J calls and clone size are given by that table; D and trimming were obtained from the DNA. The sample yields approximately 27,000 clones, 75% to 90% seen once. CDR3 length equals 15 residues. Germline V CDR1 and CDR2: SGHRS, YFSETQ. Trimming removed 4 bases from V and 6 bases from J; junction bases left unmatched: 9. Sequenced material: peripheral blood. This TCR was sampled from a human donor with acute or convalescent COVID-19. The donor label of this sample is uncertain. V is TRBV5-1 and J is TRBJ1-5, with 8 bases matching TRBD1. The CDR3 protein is CASSPAGQGSQPQHF. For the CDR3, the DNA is TGCGCCAGCAGCCCCGCCGGACAGGGTAGTCAGCCCCAGCATTTT.